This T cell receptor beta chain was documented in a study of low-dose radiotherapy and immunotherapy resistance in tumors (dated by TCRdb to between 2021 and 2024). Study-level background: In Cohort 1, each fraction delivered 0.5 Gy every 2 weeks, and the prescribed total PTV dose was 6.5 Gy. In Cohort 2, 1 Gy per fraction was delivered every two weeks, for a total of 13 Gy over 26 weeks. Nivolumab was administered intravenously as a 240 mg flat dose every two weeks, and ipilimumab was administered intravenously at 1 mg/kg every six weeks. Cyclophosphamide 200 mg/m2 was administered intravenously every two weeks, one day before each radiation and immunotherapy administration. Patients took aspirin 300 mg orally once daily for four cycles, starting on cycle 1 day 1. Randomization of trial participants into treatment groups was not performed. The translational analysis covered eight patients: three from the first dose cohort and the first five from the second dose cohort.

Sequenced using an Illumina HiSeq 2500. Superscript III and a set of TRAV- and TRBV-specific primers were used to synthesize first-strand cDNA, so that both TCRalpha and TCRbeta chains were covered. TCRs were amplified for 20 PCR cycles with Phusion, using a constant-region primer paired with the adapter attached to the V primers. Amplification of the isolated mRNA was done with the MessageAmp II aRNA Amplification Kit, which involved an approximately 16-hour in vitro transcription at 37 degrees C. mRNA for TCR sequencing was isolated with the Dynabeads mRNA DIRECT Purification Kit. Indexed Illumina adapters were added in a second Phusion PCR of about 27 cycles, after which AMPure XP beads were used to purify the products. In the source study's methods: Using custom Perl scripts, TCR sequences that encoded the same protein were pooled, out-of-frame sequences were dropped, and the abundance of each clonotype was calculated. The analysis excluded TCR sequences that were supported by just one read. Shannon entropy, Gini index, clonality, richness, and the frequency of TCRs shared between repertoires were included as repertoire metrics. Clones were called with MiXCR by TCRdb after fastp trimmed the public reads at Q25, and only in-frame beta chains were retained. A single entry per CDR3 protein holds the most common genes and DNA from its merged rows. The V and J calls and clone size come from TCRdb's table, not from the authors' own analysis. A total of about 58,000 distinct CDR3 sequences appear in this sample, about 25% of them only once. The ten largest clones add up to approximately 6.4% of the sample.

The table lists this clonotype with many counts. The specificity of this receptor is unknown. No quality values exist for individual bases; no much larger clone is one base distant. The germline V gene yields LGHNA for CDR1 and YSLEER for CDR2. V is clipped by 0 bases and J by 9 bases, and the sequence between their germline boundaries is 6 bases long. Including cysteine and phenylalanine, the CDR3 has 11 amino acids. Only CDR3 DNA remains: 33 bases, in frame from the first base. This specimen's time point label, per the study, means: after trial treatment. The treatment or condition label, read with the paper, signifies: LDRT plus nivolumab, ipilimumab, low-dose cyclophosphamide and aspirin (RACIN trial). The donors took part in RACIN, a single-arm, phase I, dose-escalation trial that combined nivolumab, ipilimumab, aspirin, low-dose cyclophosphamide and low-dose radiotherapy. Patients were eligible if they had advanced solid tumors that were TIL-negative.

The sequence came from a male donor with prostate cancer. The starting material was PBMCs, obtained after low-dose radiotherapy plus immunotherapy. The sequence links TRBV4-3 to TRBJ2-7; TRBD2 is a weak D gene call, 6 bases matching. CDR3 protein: CASSQDGGQYF. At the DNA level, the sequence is TGCGCCAGCAGCCAAGACGGGGGGCAGTACTTC.